This TCR beta chain was documented in a study of cytomegalovirus exposure and HLA in healthy donors. Findings of the study overall: As was reported, the classifier diagnosed cytomegalovirus status with high specificity and sensitivity. Some TCR beta chains (164 of them) were listed as cytomegalovirus-associated. Among TCR sequences, most were rare, though some public TCRs appeared in many donors. Specificity for CMV antigens was confirmed in vitro for three of the CMV-associated chains.

The data were produced by immunoSEQ multiplex PCR, yet TCRdb's version contains in-frame clones alone and is incomplete. The sample lists 110,000 or so clones; more than 70% were seen once. As regards this clone: The antigen is unknown.

Germline V gene data show CDR1 as LGHNA and CDR2 as YNFKEQ. The CDR3 length is 17 residues. V was pared by 0 bases and J by 3 bases, with 8 bases of the junction left unmatched. The source of this sequence is a man between 18 and 35 years old in good health and CMV-seronegative. Sequencing was performed on PBMCs. V gene TRBV4-2 combines with J gene TRBJ2-1; 7 positions agree with TRBD2. In DNA form, the CDR3 reads TGTGCCAGCAGCCAAGAAGAGGGCGGGAGTGGCTACAATGAGCAGTTCTTC. Translation: CASSQEEGGSGYNEQFF.